This T cell receptor beta chain was recovered during a study of cytomegalovirus exposure and HLA in healthy donors. Findings of the study overall: V segments that were indistinguishable, TRBV6-2 and TRBV6-3 among them, were omitted from analysis. Across donors, presence/absence analyses took sequencing depth to be roughly uniform. According to the study, 160 or so TCR beta chains were cytomegalovirus-associated.

These donors counted as nominally healthy when sampled, but unrecorded immune exposures were likely. Worth noting for this clone: Antigen: not known.

CDR1 and CDR2 from the germline V gene are SGHAT and FQDESV (reference sequence). Trimming shortened V by 3 bases and J by 4 bases, and 10 bases separated the two germline ends. CDR3 length equals 14 residues. PCR was performed using 60 Vbeta and 13 Jbeta primers. Profiling relied on immunoSEQ multiplex PCR, and the TCRdb table lists in-frame clones only, not all of them. The table has around 150,000 clones, 77% seen once. Sequencing was done on a sample of PBMCs. V gene TRBV11-1 combines with J gene TRBJ1-3; perhaps TRBD1 as D (5 bases). This clonotype was obtained from a woman under 40 in good health and CMV-seronegative. The CDR3 protein is CASSFPGKGNTIYF. The CDR3 DNA is TGTGCCAGCAGCTTCCCAGGGAAAGGAAACACCATATATTTT.